The T cell receptor beta chain described here comes from a study of blood T cells in healthy people across ages. On the study more broadly: Roughly one uniquely barcoded beta molecule per two T cells was captured.

Note on this clonotype: The antigen remains unidentified.

The CDR3 consists of 15 residues. Study outcomes and limitations: Bulk PBMC profiling left naive and antigen-experienced comparisons inconclusive.

Primers used in a second PCR of about 6 to 11 cycles were a sample-barcoded 5' primer and a J-beta primer mix. A minimum of 2.5 million CDR3-containing paired-end reads was obtained for each sample. Using its own MiXCR run on the 5' RACE reads, TCRdb lists one record per CDR3 protein. The table shows roughly 1.5 million distinct CDR3 sequences, with roughly 43% occurring only once. The chain couples TRBV21-1 to TRBJ2-1; no check of the table's D call, TRBD2, against the DNA was made. TRBV21-1 is listed as a pseudogene. The sequencing sample was made of blood. The TCR comes from a woman between 18 and 29 years old in good health. In nucleotides, the CDR3 is TGTGCCAGCAGCAATAGTAGCGGGAGTACCCATGAGCAGTTCTTC. Amino acid sequence: CASSNSSGSTHEQFF.